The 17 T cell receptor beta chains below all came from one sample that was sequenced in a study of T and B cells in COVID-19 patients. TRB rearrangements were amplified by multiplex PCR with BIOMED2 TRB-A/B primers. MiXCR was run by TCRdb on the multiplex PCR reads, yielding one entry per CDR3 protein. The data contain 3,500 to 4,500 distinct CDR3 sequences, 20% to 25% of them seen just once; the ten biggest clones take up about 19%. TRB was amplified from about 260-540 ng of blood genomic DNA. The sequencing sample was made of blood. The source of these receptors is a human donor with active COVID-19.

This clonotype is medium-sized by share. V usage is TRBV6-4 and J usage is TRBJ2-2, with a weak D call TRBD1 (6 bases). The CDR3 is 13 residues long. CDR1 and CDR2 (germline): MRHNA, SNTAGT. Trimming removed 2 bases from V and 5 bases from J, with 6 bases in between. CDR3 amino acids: CASSDGQTGELFF. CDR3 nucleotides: TGTGCCAGCAGTGACGGACAGACCGGGGAGCTGTTTTTT.

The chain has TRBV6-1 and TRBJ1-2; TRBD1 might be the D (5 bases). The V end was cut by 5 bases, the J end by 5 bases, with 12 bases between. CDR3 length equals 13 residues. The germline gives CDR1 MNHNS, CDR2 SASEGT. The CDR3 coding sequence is TGTGCCAGCAGTACCGGGACTCGGTATGGCTACACCTTC. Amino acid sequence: CASSTGTRYGYTF.

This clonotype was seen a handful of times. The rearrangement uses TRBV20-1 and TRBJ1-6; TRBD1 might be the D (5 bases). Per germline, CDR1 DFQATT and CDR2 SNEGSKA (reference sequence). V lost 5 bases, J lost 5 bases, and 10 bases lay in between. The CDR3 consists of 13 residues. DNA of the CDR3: TGCAGTGCTCTTGACAGACATAATTCACCCCTCCACTTT. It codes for CSALDRHNSPLHF.

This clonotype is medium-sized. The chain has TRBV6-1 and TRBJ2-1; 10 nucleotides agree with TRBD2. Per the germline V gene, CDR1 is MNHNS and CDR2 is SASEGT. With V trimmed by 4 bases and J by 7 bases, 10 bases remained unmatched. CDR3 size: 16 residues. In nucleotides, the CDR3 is TGTGCCAGCAGTGCTAGGACTAGCGGAGGGAGGAATGAGCAGTTCTTC. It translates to CASSARTSGGRNEQFF.

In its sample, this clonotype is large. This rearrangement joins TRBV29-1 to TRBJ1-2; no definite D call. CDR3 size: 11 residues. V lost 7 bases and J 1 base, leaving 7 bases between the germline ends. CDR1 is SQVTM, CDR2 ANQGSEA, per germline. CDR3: CSAGVNYGYTF. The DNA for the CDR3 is TGCAGCGCAGGCGTTAACTATGGCTACACCTTC.

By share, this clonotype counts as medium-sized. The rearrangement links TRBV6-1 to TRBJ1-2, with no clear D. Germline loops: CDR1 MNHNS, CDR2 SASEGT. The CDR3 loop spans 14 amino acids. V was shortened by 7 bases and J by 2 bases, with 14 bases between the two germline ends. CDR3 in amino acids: CASNGRPNNYGYTF. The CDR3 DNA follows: TGTGCCAGCAACGGGCGACCAAACAACTATGGCTACACCTTC.

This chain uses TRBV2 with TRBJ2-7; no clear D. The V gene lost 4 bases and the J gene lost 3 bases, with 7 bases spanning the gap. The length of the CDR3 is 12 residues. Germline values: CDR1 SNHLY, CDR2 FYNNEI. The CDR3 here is CASSARYYEQYF. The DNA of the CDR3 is TGTGCCAGCAGTGCCCGATACTACGAGCAGTACTTC.

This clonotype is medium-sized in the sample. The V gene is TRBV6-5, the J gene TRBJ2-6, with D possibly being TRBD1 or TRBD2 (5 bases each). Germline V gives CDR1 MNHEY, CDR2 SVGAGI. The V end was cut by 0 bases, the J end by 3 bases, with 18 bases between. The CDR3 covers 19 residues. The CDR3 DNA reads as TGTGCCAGCAGTTACTCGATCTCCGGGACCGTTGGTGGGGCCAACGTCCTGACTTTC. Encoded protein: CASSYSISGTVGGANVLTF.

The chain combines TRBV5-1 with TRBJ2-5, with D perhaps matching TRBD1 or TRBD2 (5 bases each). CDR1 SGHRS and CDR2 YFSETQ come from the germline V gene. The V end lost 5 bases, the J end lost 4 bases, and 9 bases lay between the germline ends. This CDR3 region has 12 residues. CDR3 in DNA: TGCGCCAGCAGTGAGAGGGGAGAGACCCAGTACTTC. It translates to CASSERGETQYF.

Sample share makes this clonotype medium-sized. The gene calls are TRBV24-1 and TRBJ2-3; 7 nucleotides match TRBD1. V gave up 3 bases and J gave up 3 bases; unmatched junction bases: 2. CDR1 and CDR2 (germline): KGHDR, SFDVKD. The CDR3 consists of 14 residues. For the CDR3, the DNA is TGTGCCACCAGTGATCCGGGACAGACAGATACGCAGTATTTT. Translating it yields CATSDPGQTDTQYF.

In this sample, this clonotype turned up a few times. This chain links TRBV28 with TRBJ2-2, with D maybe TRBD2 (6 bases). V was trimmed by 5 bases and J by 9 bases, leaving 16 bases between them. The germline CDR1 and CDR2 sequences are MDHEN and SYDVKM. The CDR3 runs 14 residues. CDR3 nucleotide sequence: TGTGCCAGCAGTGAGGGGACGGGGGTCCGGGAGCTGTTTTTT. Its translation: CASSEGTGVRELFF.

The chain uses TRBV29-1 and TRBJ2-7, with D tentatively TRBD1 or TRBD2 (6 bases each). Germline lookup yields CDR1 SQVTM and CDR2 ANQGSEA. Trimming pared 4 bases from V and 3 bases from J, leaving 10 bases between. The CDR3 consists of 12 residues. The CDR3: CSVVGGSYEQYF. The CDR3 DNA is TGCAGCGTTGTAGGGGGGAGCTACGAGCAGTACTTC.

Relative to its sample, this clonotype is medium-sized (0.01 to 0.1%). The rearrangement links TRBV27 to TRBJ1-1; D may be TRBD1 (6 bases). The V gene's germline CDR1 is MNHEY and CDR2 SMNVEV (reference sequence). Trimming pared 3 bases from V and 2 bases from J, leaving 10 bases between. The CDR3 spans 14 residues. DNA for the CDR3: TGTGCCAGCAGTTTGGGACACTACAACACTGAAGCTTTCTTT. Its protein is CASSLGHYNTEAFF.

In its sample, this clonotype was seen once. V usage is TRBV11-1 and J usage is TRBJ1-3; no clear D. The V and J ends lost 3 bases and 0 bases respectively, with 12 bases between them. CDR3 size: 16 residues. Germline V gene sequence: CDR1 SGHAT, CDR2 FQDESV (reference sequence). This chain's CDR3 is CASSFSRASSGNTIYF. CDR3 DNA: TGTGCCAGCAGCTTTTCCCGGGCCTCCTCTGGAAACACCATATATTTT.

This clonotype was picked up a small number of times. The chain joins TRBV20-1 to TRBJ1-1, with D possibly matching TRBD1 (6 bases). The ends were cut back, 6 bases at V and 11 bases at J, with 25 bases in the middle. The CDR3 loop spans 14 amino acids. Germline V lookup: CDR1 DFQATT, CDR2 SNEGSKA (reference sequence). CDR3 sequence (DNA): TGCAGTGCCCCGAGGACAGCCCGATGGAGTTCCGCTTTCTTT. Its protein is CSAPRTARWSSAFF.

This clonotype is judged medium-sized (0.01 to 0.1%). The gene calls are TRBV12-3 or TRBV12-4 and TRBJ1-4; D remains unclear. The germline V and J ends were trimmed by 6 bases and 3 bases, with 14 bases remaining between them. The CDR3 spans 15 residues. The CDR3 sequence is CASSHYEGANEKLFF. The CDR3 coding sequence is TGTGCCAGCAGCCACTATGAGGGCGCTAATGAAAAACTGTTTTTT.

The CDR3 bases are TGCGCCAGCAGCCAGGGAAACTATGGCTACACCTTC. This encodes CASSQGNYGYTF. This chain joins TRBV5-1 and TRBJ1-2; D might be TRBD1 (5 bases). The V and J ends lost 4 bases and 2 bases respectively, with 6 bases between them. Germline V gene sequence: CDR1 SGHRS, CDR2 YFSETQ. CDR3 length: 12 amino acids.